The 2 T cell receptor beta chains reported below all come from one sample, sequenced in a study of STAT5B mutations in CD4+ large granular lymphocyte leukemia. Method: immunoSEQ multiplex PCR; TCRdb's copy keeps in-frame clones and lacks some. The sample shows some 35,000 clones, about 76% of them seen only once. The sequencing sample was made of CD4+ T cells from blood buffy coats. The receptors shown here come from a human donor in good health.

Here the CDR3 DNA reads TGTGCCTGGAGTGGCGGGAGTTTAAGCACAGATACGCAGTATTTT. Encoded protein: CAWSGGSLSTDTQYF. This chain links TRBV30 with TRBJ2-3; TRBD2 matches at 7 bases. Losses at the gene ends were 1 base for V and 0 bases for J; bases not matched to a gene: 4. Germline CDR1 GTSNPN, CDR2 SVGIG (reference sequence). The length of the CDR3 is 15 residues.

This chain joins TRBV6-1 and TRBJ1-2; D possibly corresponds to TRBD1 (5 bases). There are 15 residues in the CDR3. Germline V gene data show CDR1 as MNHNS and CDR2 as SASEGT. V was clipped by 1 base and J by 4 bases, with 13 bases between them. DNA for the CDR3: TGTGCCAGCAGTGAAGGGGCGACAGAAGTCTATGGCTACACCTTC. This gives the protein CASSEGATEVYGYTF.